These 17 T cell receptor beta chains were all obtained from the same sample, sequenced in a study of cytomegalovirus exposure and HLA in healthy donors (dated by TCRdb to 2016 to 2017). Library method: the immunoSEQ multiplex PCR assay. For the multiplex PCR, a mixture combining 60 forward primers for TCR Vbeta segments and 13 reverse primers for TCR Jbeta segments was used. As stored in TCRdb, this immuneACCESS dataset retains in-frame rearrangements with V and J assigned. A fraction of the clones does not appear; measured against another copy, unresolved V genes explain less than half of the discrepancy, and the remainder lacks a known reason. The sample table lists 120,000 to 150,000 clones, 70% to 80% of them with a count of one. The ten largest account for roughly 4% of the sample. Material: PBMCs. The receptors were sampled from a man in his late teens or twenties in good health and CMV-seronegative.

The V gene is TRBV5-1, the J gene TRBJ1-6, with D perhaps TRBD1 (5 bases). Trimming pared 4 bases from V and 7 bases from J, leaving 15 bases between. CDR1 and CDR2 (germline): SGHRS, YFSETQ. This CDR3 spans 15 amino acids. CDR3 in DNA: TGCGCCAGCAGCGGAGGGGACGACCGGAATTCACCCCTCCACTTT. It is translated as CASSGGDDRNSPLHF. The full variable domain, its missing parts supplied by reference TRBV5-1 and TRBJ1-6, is KAGVTQTPRYLIKTRGQQVTLSCSPISGHRSVSWYQQTPGQGLQFLFEYFSETQRNKGNFPGRFSGRQFSNSRSEMNVSTLELGDSALYLCASSGGDDRNSPLHFGNGTRLTVT.

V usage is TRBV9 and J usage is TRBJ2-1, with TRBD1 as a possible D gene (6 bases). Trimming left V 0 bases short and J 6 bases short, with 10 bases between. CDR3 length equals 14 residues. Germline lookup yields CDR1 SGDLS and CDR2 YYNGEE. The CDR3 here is CASSVVSRGNEQFF. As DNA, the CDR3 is TGTGCCAGCAGCGTAGTCAGCAGGGGCAATGAGCAGTTCTTC.

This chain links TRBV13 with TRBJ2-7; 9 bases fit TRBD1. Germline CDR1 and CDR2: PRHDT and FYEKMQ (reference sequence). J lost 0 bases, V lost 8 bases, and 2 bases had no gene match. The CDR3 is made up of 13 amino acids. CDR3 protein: CASGTGSSYEQYF. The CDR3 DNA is TGTGCCAGCGGGACAGGGAGCTCCTACGAGCAGTACTTC.

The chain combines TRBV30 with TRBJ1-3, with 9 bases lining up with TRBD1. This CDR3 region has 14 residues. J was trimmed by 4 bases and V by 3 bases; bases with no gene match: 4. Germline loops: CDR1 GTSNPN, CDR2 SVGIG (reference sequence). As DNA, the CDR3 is TGTGCCTGGAGACAGGGGGCTTCAGGAAACACCATATATTTT. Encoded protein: CAWRQGASGNTIYF.

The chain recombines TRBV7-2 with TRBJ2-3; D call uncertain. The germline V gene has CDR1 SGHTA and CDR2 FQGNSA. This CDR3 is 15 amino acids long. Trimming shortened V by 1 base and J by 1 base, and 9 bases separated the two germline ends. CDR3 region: CASSLGPSRTDTQYF. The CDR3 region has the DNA TGTGCCAGCAGCTTAGGTCCGTCCCGCACAGATACGCAGTATTTT.

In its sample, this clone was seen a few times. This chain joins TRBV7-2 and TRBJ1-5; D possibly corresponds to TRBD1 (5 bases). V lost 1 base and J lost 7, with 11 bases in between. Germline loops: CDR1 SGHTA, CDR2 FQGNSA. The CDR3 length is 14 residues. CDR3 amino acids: CASSLVTDNQPQHF. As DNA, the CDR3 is TGTGCCAGCAGCTTAGTGACGGACAACCAGCCCCAGCATTTT.

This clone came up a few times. The CDR3 spells CASSPQGAGAFF. The CDR3 DNA is TGTGCCAGCTCACCCCAGGGGGCGGGTGCTTTCTTT. This chain connects TRBV18 to TRBJ1-1; 8 bases map to TRBD1. The junction had 5 bases not matched to a gene; V was cut back by 3 bases and J by 11 bases. The germline V gene has CDR1 KGHSH and CDR2 LQKENI. The CDR3 has 12 amino acids.

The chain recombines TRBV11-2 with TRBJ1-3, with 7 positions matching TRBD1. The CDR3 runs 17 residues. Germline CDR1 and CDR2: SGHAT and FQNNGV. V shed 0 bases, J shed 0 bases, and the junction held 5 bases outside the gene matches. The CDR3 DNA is TGTGCCAGCAGCTTAGATCACCGACAGGGCTCTGGAAACACCATATATTTT. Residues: CASSLDHRQGSGNTIYF.

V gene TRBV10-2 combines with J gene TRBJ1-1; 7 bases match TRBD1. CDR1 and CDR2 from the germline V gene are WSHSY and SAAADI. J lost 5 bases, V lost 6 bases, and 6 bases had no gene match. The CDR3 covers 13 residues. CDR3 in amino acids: CASSEDRRTEAFF. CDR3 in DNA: TGCGCCAGCAGCGAGGACAGGAGAACTGAAGCTTTCTTT.

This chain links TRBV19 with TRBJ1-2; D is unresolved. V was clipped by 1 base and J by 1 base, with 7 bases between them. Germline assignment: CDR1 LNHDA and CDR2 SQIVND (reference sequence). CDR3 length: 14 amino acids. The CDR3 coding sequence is TGTGCCAGTAGTATAGCCAACAATAACTATGGCTACACCTTC. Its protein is CASSIANNNYGYTF. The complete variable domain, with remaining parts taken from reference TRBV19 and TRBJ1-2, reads DGGITQSPKYLFRKEGQNVTLSCEQNLNHDAMYWYRQDPGQGLRLIYYSQIVNDFQKGDIAEGYSVSREKKESFPLTVTSAQKNPTAFYLCASSIANNNYGYTFGSGTRLTVV.

CDR3 loop: CASSLTRDRYNEQFF. CDR3 coding DNA: TGTGCCAGCAGCTTAACCCGGGACAGATACAATGAGCAGTTCTTC. The chain recombines TRBV7-8 with TRBJ2-1, with 7 nucleotides matching TRBD1. Trimming took 2 bases from V and 4 from J; bases not matched to a gene: 5. In germline, CDR1 is SGHVS, CDR2 FQNEAQ. The CDR3 spans 15 residues.

CDR3 sequence: CSVEDRSGAEAFF. For the CDR3, the DNA is TGCAGCGTTGAAGATCGTAGCGGGGCTGAAGCTTTCTTT. This chain links TRBV29-1 with TRBJ1-1; D gene ambiguous. V lost 0 bases and J lost 6, with 11 bases in between. CDR1 and CDR2 from the germline V gene are SQVTM and ANQGSEA. The CDR3 extends over 13 amino acids.

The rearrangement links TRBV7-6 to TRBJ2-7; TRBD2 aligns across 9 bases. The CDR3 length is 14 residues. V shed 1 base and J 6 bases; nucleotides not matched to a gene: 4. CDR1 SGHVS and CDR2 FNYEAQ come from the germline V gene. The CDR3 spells CASSLVLAGSEQYF. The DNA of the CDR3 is TGTGCCAGCAGCTTAGTCCTAGCGGGATCCGAGCAGTACTTC.

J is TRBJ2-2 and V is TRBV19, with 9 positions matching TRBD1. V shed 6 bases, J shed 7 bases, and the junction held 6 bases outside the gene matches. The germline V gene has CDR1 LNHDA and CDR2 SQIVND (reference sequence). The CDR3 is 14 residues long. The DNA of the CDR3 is TGTGCCAGTAGGGAAACAGGGGGCCGCGGGGAGCTGTTTTTT. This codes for CASRETGGRGELFF.

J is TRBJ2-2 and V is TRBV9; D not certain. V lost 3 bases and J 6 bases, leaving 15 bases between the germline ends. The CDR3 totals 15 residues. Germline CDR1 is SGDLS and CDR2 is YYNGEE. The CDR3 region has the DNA TGTGCCAGCAGCGCTTATAGCAAAATGGCCGGGGAGCTGTTTTTT. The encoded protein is CASSAYSKMAGELFF. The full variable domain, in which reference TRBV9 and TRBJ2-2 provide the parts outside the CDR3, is DSGVTQTPKHLITATGQRVTLRCSPRSGDLSVYWYQQSLDQGLQFLIQYYNGEERAKGNILERFSAQQFPDLHSELNLSSLELGDSALYFCASSAYSKMAGELFFGEGSRLTVL.

CDR3 bases: TGTGCCAGCACCCTGAGGACAGGGGACTACGAGCAGTACTTC. Translation: CASTLRTGDYEQYF. The chain joins TRBV27 to TRBJ2-7, with 9 bases aligning to TRBD1. Germline V gene lookup returns CDR1 MNHEY and CDR2 SMNVEV (reference sequence). V lost 7 bases, J lost 3 bases, and 7 bases stayed unmatched. The CDR3 sequence is 14 residues long.

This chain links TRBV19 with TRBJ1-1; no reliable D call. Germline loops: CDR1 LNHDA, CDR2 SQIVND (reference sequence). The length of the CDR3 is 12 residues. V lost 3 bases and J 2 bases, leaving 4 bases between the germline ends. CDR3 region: CASSIRNTEAFF. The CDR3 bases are TGTGCCAGTAGTATCCGTAACACTGAAGCTTTCTTT. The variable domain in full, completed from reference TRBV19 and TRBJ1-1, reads DGGITQSPKYLFRKEGQNVTLSCEQNLNHDAMYWYRQDPGQGLRLIYYSQIVNDFQKGDIAEGYSVSREKKESFPLTVTSAQKNPTAFYLCASSIRNTEAFFGQGTRLTVV.